The 10 T cell receptor beta chains in this list originate from one sample, sequenced in a study of T cells in Graves' hyperthyroidism and ophthalmopathy. The TCR beta CDR3 regions underwent amplification using RNA transcripts as the source. The primer set for the first-round RT-PCR of the TCR CDR3 was HTBI. TCRdb re-called the multiplex PCR reads through MiXCR, storing one row per CDR3 protein. Among around 620,000 distinct CDR3 sequences listed, 14% were seen once. Sequencing was done on a sample of blood. All receptors come from a woman younger than 35 with Graves' ophthalmopathy.

This clonotype showed up just a few times. The chain joins TRBV6-6 to TRBJ2-7; the D is unclear. V shed 0 bases and J shed 2 bases, with 5 bases lying between them. Germline lookup yields CDR1 MNHNY and CDR2 SVGAGI (reference sequence). CDR3 length: 13 amino acids. The CDR3 DNA reads as TGTGCCAGCAGTTACTCCAGTACCTACGAGCAGTACTTC. It translates to CASSYSSTYEQYF.

This clonotype was seen repeatedly, ten times or more. CDR3 sequence (DNA): TGTGCCAGCAGCCAAGATCTAGCGGGAGGGCCTGGGTATGAGCAGTTCTTC. Encoded protein: CASSQDLAGGPGYEQFF. The chain is built from TRBV3-1 and TRBJ2-1, with TRBD2 matching 12 bases. Germline CDR1 is LGHDT and CDR2 is YNNKEL (reference sequence). The CDR3 spans 17 residues. V was pared by 0 bases and J by 8 bases, with 8 bases of the junction left unmatched.

Of note for this clonotype: A much larger clone differs by one base, so this may be a read error. This chain joins TRBV7-3 and TRBJ2-3; 9 bases are a match to TRBD2. The CDR3 is 15 residues long. Germline CDR1 is SGHTA and CDR2 is FQGTGA. With 8 bases clipped from V and 6 bases from J, the junction kept 12 bases outside the gene matches. The CDR3 region has the DNA TGTGCCAGCGGCCCCGGGTTAGCGGGGGCGGATACGCAGTATTTT. Translating it yields CASGPGLAGADTQYF.

The chain recombines TRBV6-1 with TRBJ2-7; 14 nucleotides align to TRBD2. CDR1 MNHNS and CDR2 SASEGT come from the germline V gene. The CDR3 spans 17 residues. The ends lost 3 bases at V and 5 bases at J; junction bases unmatched: 9. The CDR3 reads CASSDLLGLAGVHEQYF. CDR3 DNA sequence: TGTGCCAGCAGTGACTTATTGGGACTAGCGGGAGTCCACGAGCAGTACTTC.

The chain couples TRBV4-1 to TRBJ2-7; a possible D gene is TRBD2 (5 bases). This CDR3 has 15 amino acids. V lost 0 bases and J lost 2, with 11 bases in between. Per germline, CDR1 MGHRA and CDR2 YSYEKL. The CDR3 reads CASSQDNGVPYEQYF. The CDR3 bases are TGCGCCAGCAGCCAAGATAACGGGGTCCCCTACGAGCAGTACTTC.

This clonotype was seen repeatedly, ten times or more. J is TRBJ2-7 and V is TRBV6-1, with D perhaps assigned TRBD1 or TRBD2 (5 bases each). Looked up from germline, CDR1 is MNHNS and CDR2 is SASEGT. There are 13 residues in the CDR3. Trimming took 8 bases from V and 1 from J, leaving 12 bases between them. CDR3 DNA: TGTGCCAGCCGACCCGGGGCGTCCTACGAGCAGTACTTC. It yields the protein CASRPGASYEQYF.

This clonotype was seen more than once but under ten times. The rearrangement joins TRBV5-1 to TRBJ2-1; 8 bases are a match to TRBD2. CDR3 length equals 13 residues. Germline CDR1 SGHRS, CDR2 YFSETQ. V shed 4 bases, J shed 5 bases, and the junction held 2 bases outside the gene matches. The CDR3 DNA reads TGCGCCAGCAGCCAGCGGGGGAACAATGAGCAGTTCTTC. It is translated as CASSQRGNNEQFF.

This clonotype was picked up a small number of times. The chain combines TRBV5-6 with TRBJ1-1; TRBD1 aligns across 9 bases. The CDR3 is 14 amino acids. Germline-derived CDR1 and CDR2 are SGHDT and YYEEEE. V dropped 3 bases and J dropped 7; count of bases not matched to a gene: 7. CDR3 DNA sequence: TGTGCCAGCAGCTGGACAGGGGACTCAGGTGAAGCTTTCTTT. It encodes CASSWTGDSGEAFF.

This clonotype was seen a few times. V and J are TRBV6-6 and TRBJ1-4; the D gene is possibly TRBD1 (6 bases). From germline, CDR1 is MNHNY and CDR2 SVGAGI (reference sequence). The CDR3 runs 19 residues. V lost 0 bases, J lost 6 bases, and 23 bases lay in between. The CDR3 nucleotides are TGTGCCAGCAGTTACTCTCGCCTTTCTTTGACAGGCTGGGATGAAAAACTGTTTTTT. It codes for CASSYSRLSLTGWDEKLFF.

CDR3 nucleotides: TGCGCCAGCAGCTCTTGGTCCGGGGGAACAGATACGCAGTATTTT. Protein product: CASSSWSGGTDTQYF. The gene calls are TRBV4-3 and TRBJ2-3, with a possible D match to TRBD2 (6 bases). Germline V lookup: CDR1 LGHNA, CDR2 YSLEER. Trimming pared 5 bases from V and 3 bases from J, leaving 15 bases between. The length of the CDR3 is 15 residues.